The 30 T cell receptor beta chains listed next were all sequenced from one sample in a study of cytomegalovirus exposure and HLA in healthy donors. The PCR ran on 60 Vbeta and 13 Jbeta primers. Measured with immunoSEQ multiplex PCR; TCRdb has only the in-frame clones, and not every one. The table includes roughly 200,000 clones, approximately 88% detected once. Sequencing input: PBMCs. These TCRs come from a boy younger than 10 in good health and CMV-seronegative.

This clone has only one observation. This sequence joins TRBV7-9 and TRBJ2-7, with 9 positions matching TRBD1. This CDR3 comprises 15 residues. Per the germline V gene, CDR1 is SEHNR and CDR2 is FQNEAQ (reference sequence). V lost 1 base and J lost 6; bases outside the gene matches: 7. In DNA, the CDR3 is TGTGCCAGCAGCTTAGTGCGGGACAGGGTGCTCGAGCAGTACTTC. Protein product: CASSLVRDRVLEQYF.

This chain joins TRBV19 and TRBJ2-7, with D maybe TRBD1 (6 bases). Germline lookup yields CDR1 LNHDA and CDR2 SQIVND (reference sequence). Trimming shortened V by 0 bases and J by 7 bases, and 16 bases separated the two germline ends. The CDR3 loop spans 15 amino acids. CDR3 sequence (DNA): TGTGCCAGTAGTATAGATACAGGGATGACCGTAGAGCAGTACTTC. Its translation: CASSIDTGMTVEQYF.

The CDR3 is CASSQGSASGGVGETQYF. CDR3 DNA sequence: TGTGCCAGCAGCCAGGGGTCGGCTAGCGGGGGGGTAGGAGAGACCCAGTACTTC. V usage is TRBV11-2 and J usage is TRBJ2-5, with 12 bases aligning to TRBD2. The ends lost 5 bases at V and 4 bases at J; junction bases unmatched: 14. Germline-derived CDR1 and CDR2 are SGHAT and FQNNGV. The CDR3 is 18 residues long.

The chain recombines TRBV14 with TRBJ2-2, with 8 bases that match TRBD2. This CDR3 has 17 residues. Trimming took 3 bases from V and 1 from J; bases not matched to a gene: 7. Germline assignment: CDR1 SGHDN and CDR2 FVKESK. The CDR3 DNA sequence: TGTGCCAGCAGCCACCCGAGGGCGGGGGGGAACACCGGGGAGCTGTTTTTT. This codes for CASSHPRAGGNTGELFF.

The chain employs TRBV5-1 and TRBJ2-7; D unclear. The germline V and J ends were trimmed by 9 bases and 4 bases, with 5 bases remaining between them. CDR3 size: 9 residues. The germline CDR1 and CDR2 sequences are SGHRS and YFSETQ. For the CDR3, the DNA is TGCGCCACCCCGTACGAGCAGTACTTC. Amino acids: CATPYEQYF.

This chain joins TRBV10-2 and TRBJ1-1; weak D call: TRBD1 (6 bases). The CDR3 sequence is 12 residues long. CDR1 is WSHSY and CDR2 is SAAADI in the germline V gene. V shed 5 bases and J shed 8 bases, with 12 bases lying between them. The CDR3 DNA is TGCGCCAGCAGTTTTGGACAGAGCGAAGCTTTCTTT. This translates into CASSFGQSEAFF.

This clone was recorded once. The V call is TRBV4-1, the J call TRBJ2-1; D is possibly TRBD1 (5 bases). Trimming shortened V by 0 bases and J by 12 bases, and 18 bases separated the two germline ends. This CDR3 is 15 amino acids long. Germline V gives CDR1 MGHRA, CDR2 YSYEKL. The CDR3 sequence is CASSQDSQSKRGQFF. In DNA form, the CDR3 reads TGCGCCAGCAGCCAAGATAGTCAGTCGAAAAGGGGGCAGTTCTTC.

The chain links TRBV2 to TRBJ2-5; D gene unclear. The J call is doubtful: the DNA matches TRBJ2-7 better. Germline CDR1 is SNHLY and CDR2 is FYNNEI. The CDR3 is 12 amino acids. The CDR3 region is CASSEISYEQYF. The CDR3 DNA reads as TGTGCCAGCAGCGAAATCTCCTACGAGCAGTACTTC.

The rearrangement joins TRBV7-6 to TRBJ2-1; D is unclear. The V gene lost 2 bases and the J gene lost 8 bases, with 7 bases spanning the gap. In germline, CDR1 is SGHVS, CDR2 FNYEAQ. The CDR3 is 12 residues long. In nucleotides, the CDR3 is TGTGCCAGCAGCTTAATCAATTATGAGCAGTTCTTC. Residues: CASSLINYEQFF.

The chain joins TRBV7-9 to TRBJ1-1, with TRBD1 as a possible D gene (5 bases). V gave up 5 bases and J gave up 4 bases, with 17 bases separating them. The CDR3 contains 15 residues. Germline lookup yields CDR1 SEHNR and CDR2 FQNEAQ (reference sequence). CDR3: CASSIGGARGTEAFF. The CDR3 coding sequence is TGTGCCAGCAGCATAGGTGGGGCTCGAGGCACTGAAGCTTTCTTT.

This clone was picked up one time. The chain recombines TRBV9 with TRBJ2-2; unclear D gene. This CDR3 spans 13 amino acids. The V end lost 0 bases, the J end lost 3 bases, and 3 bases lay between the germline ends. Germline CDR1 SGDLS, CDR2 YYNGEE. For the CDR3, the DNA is TGTGCCAGCAGCGTAGCTCACACCGGGGAGCTGTTTTTT. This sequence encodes CASSVAHTGELFF.

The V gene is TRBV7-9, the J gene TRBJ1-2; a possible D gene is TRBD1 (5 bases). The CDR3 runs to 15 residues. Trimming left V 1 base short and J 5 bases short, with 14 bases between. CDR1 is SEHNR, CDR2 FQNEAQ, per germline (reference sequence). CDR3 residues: CASSLEQGGGYGYTF. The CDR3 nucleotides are TGTGCCAGCAGCTTAGAGCAGGGAGGAGGGTATGGCTACACCTTC. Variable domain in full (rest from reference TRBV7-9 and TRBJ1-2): DTGVSQNPRHKITKRGQNVTFRCDPISEHNRLYWYRQTLGQGPEFLTYFQNEAQLEKSRLLSDRFSAERPKGSFSTLEIQRTEQGDSAMYLCASSLEQGGGYGYTFGSGTRLTVV.

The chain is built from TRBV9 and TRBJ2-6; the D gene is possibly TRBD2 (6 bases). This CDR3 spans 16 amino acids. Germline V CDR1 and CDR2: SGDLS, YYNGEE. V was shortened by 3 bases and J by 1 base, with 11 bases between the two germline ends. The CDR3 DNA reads TGTGCCAGCAGCGGCCCGGGGGTTTCTGGGGCCAACGTCCTGACTTTC. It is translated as CASSGPGVSGANVLTF.

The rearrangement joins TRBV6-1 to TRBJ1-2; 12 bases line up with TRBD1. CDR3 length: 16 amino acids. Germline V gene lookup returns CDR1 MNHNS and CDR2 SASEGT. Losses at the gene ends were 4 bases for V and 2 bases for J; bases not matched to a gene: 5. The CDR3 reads CASSGWDRGRNYGYTF. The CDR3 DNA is TGTGCCAGCAGTGGATGGGACAGGGGGCGAAACTATGGCTACACCTTC.

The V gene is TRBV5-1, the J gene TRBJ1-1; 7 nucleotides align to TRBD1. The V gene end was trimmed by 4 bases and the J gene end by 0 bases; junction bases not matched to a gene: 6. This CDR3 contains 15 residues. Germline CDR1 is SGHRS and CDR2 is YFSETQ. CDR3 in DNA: TGCGCCAGCAGCAGCGTGACAGGGCTGAACACTGAAGCTTTCTTT. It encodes CASSSVTGLNTEAFF.

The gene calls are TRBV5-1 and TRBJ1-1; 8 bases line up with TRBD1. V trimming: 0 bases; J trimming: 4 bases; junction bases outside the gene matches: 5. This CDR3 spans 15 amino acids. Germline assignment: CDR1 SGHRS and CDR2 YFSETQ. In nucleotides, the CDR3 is TGCGCCAGCAGCTTGGACCCACAGGGGGGCACTGAAGCTTTCTTT. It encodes CASSLDPQGGTEAFF.

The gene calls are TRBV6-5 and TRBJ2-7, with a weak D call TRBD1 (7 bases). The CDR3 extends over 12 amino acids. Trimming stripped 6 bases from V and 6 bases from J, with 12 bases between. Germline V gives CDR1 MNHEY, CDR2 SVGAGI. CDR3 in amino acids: CASSRGDCEQYF. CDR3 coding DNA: TGTGCCAGCAGCAGGGGGGACTGCGAGCAGTACTTC.

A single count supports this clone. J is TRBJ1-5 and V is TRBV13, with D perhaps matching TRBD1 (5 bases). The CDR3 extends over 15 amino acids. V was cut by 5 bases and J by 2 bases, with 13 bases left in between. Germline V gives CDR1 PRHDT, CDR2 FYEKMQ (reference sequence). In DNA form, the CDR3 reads TGTGCCAGCAGCCGGGGGGGGGTGGGCAATCAGCCCCAGCATTTT. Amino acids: CASSRGGVGNQPQHF.

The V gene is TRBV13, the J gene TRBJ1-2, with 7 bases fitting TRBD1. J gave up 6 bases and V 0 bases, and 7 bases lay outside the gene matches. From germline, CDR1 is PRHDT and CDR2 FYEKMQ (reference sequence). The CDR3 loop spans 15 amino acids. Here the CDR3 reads CASSLGRRGGDGYTF. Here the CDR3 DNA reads TGTGCCAGCAGCTTAGGCCGTAGAGGGGGCGATGGCTACACCTTC.

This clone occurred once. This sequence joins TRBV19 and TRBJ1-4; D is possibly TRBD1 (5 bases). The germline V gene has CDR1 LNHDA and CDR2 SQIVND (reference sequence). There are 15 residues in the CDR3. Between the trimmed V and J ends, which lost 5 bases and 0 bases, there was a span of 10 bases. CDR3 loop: CASSPTGATNEKLFF. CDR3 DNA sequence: TGTGCCAGTAGTCCCACAGGTGCAACTAATGAAAAACTGTTTTTT. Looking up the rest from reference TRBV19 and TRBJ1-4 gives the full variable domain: DGGITQSPKYLFRKEGQNVTLSCEQNLNHDAMYWYRQDPGQGLRLIYYSQIVNDFQKGDIAEGYSVSREKKESFPLTVTSAQKNPTAFYLCASSPTGATNEKLFFGSGTQLSVL.

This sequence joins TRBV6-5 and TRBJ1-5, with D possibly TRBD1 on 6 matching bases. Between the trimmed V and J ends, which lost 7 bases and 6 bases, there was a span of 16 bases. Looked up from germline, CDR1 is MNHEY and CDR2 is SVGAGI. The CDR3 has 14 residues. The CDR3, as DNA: TGTGCCAGCACCCAAGGGGGTGGCGGTCAGCCCCAGCATTTT. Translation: CASTQGGGGQPQHF.

CDR3 protein: CASSETSGSGETQYF. Written as DNA, the CDR3 is TGTGCCAGCAGTGAAACTAGCGGGTCCGGGGAGACCCAGTACTTC. This chain uses TRBV6-4 with TRBJ2-5, with 9 nucleotides matching TRBD2. The CDR3 totals 15 residues. The V and J ends lost 3 bases and 5 bases, in that order; junction bases with no gene match: 7. Germline V lookup: CDR1 MRHNA, CDR2 SNTAGT.

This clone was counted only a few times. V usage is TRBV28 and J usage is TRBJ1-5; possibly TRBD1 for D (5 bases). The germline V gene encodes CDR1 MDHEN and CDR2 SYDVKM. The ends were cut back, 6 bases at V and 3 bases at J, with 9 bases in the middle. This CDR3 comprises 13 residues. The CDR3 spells CASSQTVNQPQHF. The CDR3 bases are TGTGCCAGCAGCCAGACAGTCAATCAGCCCCAGCATTTT.

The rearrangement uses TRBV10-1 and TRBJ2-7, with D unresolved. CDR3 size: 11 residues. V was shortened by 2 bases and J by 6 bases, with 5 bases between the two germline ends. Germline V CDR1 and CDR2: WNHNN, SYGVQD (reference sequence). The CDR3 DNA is TGCGCCAGCAGTGAGCCCTGCGAGCAGTACTTC. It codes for CASSEPCEQYF.

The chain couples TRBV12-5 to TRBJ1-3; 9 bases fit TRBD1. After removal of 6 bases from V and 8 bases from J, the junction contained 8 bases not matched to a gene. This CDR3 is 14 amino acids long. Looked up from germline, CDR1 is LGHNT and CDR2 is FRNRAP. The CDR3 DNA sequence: TGTGCTAGTGGCCCGGGACAGGGTTTACACACCATATATTTT. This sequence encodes CASGPGQGLHTIYF. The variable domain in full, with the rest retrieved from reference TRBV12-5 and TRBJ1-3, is DARVTQTPRHKVTEMGQEVTMRCQPILGHNTVFWYRQTMMQGLELLAYFRNRAPLDDSGMPKDRFSAEMPDATLATLKIQPSEPRDSAVYFCASGPGQGLHTIYFGEGSWLTVV.

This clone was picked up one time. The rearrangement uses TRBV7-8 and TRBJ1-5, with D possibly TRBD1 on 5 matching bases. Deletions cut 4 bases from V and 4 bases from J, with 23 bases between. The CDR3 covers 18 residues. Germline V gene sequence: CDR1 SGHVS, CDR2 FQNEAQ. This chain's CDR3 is CASSSLPSGGGKNQPQHF. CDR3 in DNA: TGTGCCAGCAGCTCCCTACCTTCGGGGGGGGGAAAAAATCAGCCCCAGCATTTT.

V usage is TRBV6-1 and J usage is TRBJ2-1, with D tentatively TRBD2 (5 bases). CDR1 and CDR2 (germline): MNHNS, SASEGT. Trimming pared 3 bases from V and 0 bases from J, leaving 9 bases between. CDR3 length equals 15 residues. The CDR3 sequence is CASSERVISYNEQFF. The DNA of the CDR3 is TGTGCCAGCAGTGAGCGGGTTATCTCCTACAATGAGCAGTTCTTC.

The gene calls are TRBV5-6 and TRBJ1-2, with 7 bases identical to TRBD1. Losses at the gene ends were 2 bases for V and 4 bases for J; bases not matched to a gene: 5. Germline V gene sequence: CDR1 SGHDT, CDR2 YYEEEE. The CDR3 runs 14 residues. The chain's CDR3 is CASSFDRAGYGYTF. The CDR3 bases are TGTGCCAGCAGCTTTGACAGGGCCGGCTATGGCTACACCTTC. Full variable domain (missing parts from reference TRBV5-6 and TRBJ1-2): DAGVTQSPTHLIKTRGQQVTLRCSPKSGHDTVSWYQQALGQGPQFIFQYYEEEERQRGNFPDRFSGHQFPNYSSELNVNALLLGDSALYLCASSFDRAGYGYTFGSGTRLTVV.

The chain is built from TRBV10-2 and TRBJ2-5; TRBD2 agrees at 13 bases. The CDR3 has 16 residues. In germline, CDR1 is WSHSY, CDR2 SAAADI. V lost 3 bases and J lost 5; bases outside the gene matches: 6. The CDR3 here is CASSDGLAGVDETQYF. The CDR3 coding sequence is TGCGCCAGCAGTGATGGACTAGCGGGAGTGGATGAGACCCAGTACTTC.

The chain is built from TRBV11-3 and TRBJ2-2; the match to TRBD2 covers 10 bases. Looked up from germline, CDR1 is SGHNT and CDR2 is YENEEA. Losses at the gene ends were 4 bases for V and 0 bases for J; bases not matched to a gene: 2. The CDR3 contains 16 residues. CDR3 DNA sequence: TGTGCCAGCAGCTATGGACTAGCGGCGAACACCGGGGAGCTGTTTTTT. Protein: CASSYGLAANTGELFF.